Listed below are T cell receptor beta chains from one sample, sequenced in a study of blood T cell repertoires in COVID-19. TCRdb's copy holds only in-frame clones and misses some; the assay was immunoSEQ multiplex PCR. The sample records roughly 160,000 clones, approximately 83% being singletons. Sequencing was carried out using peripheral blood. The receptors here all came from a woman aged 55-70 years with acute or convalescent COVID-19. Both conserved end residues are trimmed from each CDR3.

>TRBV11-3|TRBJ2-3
ASRGPGADTQY
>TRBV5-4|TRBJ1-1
ASSSGGALNTEAF
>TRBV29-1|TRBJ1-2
SAGGYGYT
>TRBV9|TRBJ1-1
ASSVRGLGTEAF
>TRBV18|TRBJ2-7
ASSNGQGPREQY
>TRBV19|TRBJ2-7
ASNPGLASHEQY
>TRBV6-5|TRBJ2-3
ASSYSRGGAPDTQY
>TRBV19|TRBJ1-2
ASSFGQGGYT
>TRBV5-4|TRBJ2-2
ASSSGQSNTGELF
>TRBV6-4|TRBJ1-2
ASRDDLNYGYT
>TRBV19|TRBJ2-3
ASSTHTDTQY
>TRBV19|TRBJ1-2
ASSTRANGYT
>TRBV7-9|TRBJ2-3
ASSLASLDTDTQY
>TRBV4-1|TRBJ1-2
ASSLTGQLNYGYT
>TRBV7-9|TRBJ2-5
ASSLQSGVIRETQY
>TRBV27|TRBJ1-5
ASSLEGQGSQPQH
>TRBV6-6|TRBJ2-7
ASSRLHRVTSGGTYEQY
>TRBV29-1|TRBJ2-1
SGWAGSSYNEQF
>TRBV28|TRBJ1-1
ASSSYRAVNTEAF
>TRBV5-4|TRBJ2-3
ASSLGTSRQEGQY
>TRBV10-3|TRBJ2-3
AISEWTSVIQFTQY
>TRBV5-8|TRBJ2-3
ASSLARTAGTDTQY